The T cell receptor beta chain under discussion was sequenced for a study of cytomegalovirus exposure and HLA in healthy donors listed by TCRdb under 2017. Study-level background: An earlier analysis of roughly 610 of the donors reported about 280 Gb of sequence data and roughly 120 million unique TCR beta sequences obtained from around 170 million T cells. An early release that covered more than 550 HLA-typed donors contained around 300 gigabases of sequencing data and 65 million to 100 million unique TCR sequences. The genetic ancestry cluster associated with self-reported Caucasian donors included around 76% of the roughly 400 genotyped donors. The aim of the study was to test whether cataloging public T cell receptors could identify signatures of past pathogen exposure. The T cell repertoires of 670 or so subjects were profiled by immunosequencing and related to cytomegalovirus serostatus. In addition to the first cohort of hundreds of subjects, a separate validation cohort of around 110 different subjects was used. To predict cytomegalovirus infection status, the study combined high-throughput TCR immunosequencing, statistical association of individual TCRs with disease status, and machine learning. A later analysis re-analyzed previously published TCR beta repertoires from approximately 700 donors and added high-resolution HLA genotyping to study TCR occurrence patterns. Rather than using new phenotypic data, the later analysis identified candidate immune exposures from TCR beta sequences and from how often those sequences occurred across donors. An earlier analysis of approximately 630 of the donors applied high-throughput TCR beta sequencing to assess whether each TCR beta V gene segment acted as functional or pseudogenic. Donor age, sex, ethnicity and CMV serostatus were compiled alongside the repertoire data. Genome-wide SNP genotypes for about 65% of the 666 donors were used in a later genetic analysis, which treated that subset as a discovery cohort. All discovery cohort repertoires had been generated using a single sequencing platform. Class I and class II HLA loci were covered by the typing at four-digit resolution. The number of typed donors differed by locus: about 629-630 for A, B, C, DRB1 and DQB1; about 520 for DQA1; about 600 for DPA1; and about 470 for DPB1. Roughly five DR-DQ haplotypes were handled as single units for association and clustering because linkage in the cohort was strong. Among around 400 genotyped donors of the cohort, an average of roughly 230,000 unique TCR beta nucleotide sequences was sequenced per donor, of which about 19% were non-productive.

The cohort comprised 550 to 700 healthy bone marrow donors. All cohort members were sampled while nominally healthy, although unrecorded immune exposures were likely present. The donor tested CMV seronegative and was one of the 352 seronegative cohort members. A peripheral blood sample was provided by each donor, and peripheral blood mononuclear cells were used for TCR beta sequencing. Genomic DNA was extracted from the blood cell samples with the Qiagen DNeasy Blood Extraction Kit. What the work shows at the level of the full study, not this receptor alone: Broadly in line with IMGT annotations, most TCR beta V segments showed up in productive rearrangements about 87% or about 30% of the time in an earlier analysis of 587 of the donors. Most TCR sequences were seen in very few donors, while some public TCRs were found in many individuals. Only TCR beta chains were sequenced in this cohort, and the absence of alpha or paired-chain data limited detectable features. Compared with the 666-donor mean, donors in an Asian-associated ancestry cluster had fewer N-insertions in productive TCRs, according to a later genetic analysis. In a later genetic analysis, a missense DCLRE1C variant was associated with V-gene and J-gene trimming of TCR beta chains, and the association was replicated in an independent cohort. In both the original and validation cohorts, the classifier was reported to diagnose cytomegalovirus status with high specificity and sensitivity. A further reported finding was that TCR beta sequences accurately predicted the HLA-A and HLA-B alleles for most subjects in the first cohort. The study gave a list of over 150 TCR beta chains associated with cytomegalovirus. Because counts were too low, 15 to 20 rarely observed V segments, including chromosome 9 orphons, were excluded from the earlier analysis of about 500 of the donors. For the cohort, immune exposure information was limited to CMV serostatus. A later analysis associated 15,000 or so TCR beta sequences with specific HLA alleles at a false discovery rate of 0.05. A later analysis found that HLA-associated TCR beta chains were more clonally expanded and had lower generation probabilities than equally common non-associated chains. According to a later analysis, TCR association rates differed among HLA loci, with DRB1 alleles showing the most associated TCRs and HLA-C alleles showing the fewest. A cluster of highly shared sequence variants was judged likely to represent a technical artifact of the sequencing pipeline. Because HLA typing was unavailable for some donors at each locus, only the typed subset was used in association tests. Linkage disequilibrium might explain the correlated functional status among segregating V segments, but an unknown experimental factor could not be excluded. A later analysis found that most CMV-associated TCR beta chains appeared HLA-restricted, with HLA associations seemingly driven largely by CMV exposure. A few of the identified cytomegalovirus-associated TCR beta chains were confirmed in vitro to be specific for cytomegalovirus antigens. Assigning TCR associations to individual alleles was difficult when HLA alleles, especially DR and DQ, strongly co-occurred. Because the 87-base-pair reads could not distinguish some IMGT-functional V segments, including TRBV6-2 and TRBV6-3, those segments were excluded. The authors suggested that the approach could potentially be extended to other disease states and immunological phenotypes. The presence/absence analyses assumed that sequencing depth was roughly uniform across donors, and that assumption may not be true. In a later analysis, several top co-occurrence clusters were reported to appear linked to parvovirus B19, influenza, CMV and Epstein-Barr virus.

Per the germline V gene, SGHRS is the CDR1 and YFSETQ is the CDR2. At the junction V is shortened by 0 bases and J by 0 bases, with 10 bases in between. The CDR3 has 16 amino acids, counting the end cysteine and phenylalanine. The kept DNA is CDR3 alone, 48 bases in frame from the first base. The library relied on the immunoSEQ multiplex PCR assay. For the multiplex PCR, a mixture combining 60 forward primers for TCR Vbeta segments and 13 reverse primers for TCR Jbeta segments was used. A multiplex PCR assay on genomic DNA amplified the CDR3 region of rearranged TCR beta genes. On the Illumina HiSeq System, the amplified TCR beta libraries were sequenced as 87-base-pair reads. Per the original workflow: A later analysis counted some 80 million unique TCR beta chains across the 690 or so repertoires, and 9 million to 14 million of these chains were shared by at least two donors. Raw reads were error-corrected and collapsed into unique sequences by a nearest-neighbor algorithm in which closely related sequences were merged to remove PCR and sequencing errors. V, D and J gene segments were assigned by aligning CDR3 sequences to IMGT reference sequences. For a sequence to be retained, at least a six-nucleotide match to both a V gene segment and a J gene segment was required. A rearrangement was called productive if the CDR3 had no stop codons and remained in frame with V and J, and every other rearrangement was called non-productive. CDR3 was defined according to IMGT convention as the region running from the second conserved V-encoded cysteine to the conserved J-encoded phenylalanine. In an earlier analysis of more than 550 of the donors, sequences lacking an unambiguous match to a single V gene segment were excluded. An earlier analysis of 587 of the donors classified V segments as functional when productive rearrangements were above 56.7% and as segregating when the standard deviation between donors was above 5%. A statistical classification framework was built for diagnosing cytomegalovirus status from the catalog of TCR beta chain sequences. In a later analysis, TCR nucleotide sequences were compared against IMGT/GENE-DB human TR gene sequences so that V and J genes could be assigned. In a later analysis, CDR3 sequences and most-parsimonious VDJ recombination scenarios were assigned using the TCRdist pipeline. In a later analysis, each TCR beta chain was defined by its CDR3 amino acid sequence together with its V-gene family, and reads without a unique V-gene family were excluded. In a later analysis, 500 to 650 highly shared, low-generation-probability nucleotide sequences were removed to address suspected cross-contamination and a sequencing artifact. For each public chain, a later analysis derived a clonal expansion index from normalized ranks of inferred template counts within each repertoire. A later analysis computed generation probabilities with a VDJ recombination model fitted to out-of-frame rearrangements, and checked the results against IGoR. A later analysis scored TCR-TCR, TCR-HLA and TCR-CMV co-occurrence with hypergeometric tests, applying a repertoire-size bias correction to TCR pairs. False discovery rates were estimated in a later analysis by permuting HLA or CMV assignments 20 times. A later analysis grouped co-occurring TCRs with DBSCAN, adding TCRdist sequence similarity when clustering within HLA-allele-positive subsets. Repertoires with fewer than 30,000 or more than 120,000 public chains were left out of co-occurrence clustering, as were several repertoires with anomalous nucleotide sharing. This immuneACCESS table, as held by TCRdb, lists in-frame sequences with V and J called but not all clones. Of the missing ones, under half trace to an unresolved V gene in checked studies; the others have no known cause. The V and J calls and clone size are taken from that table; D and trimming were inferred from the DNA. The sample table shows 85,000 to 120,000 clones, and 60% to 80% are seen once. Clones ranked in the top ten supply 0.79% of the sample.

Of note for this clone: This receptor's antigen is unknown. Qualities for individual bases were not recorded, and no much larger clone is one base off.

The specimen sequenced was PBMCs. The TCR originated in a boy between 10 and 17 years old in good health and CMV-seronegative. The chain is made from TRBV5-1 and TRBJ1-3; the D gene is perhaps TRBD1, from 6 matching bases. The CDR3 protein: CASSLVGDNSGNTIYF. The nucleotides read TGCGCCAGCAGCTTGGTGGGGGACAACTCTGGAAACACCATATATTTT.